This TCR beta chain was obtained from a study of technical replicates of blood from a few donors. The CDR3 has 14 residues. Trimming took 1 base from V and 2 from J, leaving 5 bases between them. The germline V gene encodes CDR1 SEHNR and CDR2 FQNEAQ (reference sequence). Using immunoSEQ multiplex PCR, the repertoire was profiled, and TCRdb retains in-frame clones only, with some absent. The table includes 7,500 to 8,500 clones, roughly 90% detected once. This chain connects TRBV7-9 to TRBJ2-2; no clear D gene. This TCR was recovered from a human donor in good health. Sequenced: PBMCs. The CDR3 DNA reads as TGTGCCAGCAGCTTAGACGGTAACACCGGGGAGCTGTTTTTT. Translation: CASSLDGNTGELFF.